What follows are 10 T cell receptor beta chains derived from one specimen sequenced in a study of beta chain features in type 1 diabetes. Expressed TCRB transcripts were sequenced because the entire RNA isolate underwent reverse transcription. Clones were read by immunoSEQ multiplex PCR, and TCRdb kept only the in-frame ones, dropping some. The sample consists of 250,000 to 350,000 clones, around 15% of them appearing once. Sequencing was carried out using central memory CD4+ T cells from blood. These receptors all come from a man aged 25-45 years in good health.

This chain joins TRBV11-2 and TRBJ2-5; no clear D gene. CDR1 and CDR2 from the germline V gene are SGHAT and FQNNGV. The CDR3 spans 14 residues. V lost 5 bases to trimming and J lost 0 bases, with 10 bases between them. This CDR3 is CASSLRLYQETQYF. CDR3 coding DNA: TGTGCCAGCAGCCTCCGACTTTACCAAGAGACCCAGTACTTC.

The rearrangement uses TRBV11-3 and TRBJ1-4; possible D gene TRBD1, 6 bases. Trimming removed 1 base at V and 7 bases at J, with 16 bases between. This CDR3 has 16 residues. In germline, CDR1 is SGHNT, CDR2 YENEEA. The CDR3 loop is CASSLVSGGIGEKLFF. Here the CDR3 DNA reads TGTGCCAGCAGCTTAGTTTCGGGGGGCATCGGTGAAAAACTGTTTTTT.

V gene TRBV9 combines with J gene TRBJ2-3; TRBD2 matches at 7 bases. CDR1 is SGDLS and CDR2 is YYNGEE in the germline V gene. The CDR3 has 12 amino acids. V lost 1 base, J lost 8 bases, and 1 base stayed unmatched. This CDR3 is CASSVSGGTQYF. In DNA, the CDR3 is TGTGCCAGCAGCGTATCGGGGGGTACGCAGTATTTT.

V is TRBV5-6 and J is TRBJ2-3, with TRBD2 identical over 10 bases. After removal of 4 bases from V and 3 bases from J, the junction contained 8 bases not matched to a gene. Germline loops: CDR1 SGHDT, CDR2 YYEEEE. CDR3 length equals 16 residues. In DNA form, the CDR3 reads TGTGCCAGCAGCGCCCTCCTAGCGGGAGAGACAGATACGCAGTATTTT. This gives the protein CASSALLAGETDTQYF.

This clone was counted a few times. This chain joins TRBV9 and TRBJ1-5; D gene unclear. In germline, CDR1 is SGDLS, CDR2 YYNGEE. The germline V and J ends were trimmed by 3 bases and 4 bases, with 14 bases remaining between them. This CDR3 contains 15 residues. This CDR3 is CASSEGTLPNQPQHF. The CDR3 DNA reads TGTGCCAGCAGCGAGGGTACACTTCCAAATCAGCCCCAGCATTTT. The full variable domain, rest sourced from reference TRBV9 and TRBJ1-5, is DSGVTQTPKHLITATGQRVTLRCSPRSGDLSVYWYQQSLDQGLQFLIQYYNGEERAKGNILERFSAQQFPDLHSELNLSSLELGDSALYFCASSEGTLPNQPQHFGDGTRLSIL.

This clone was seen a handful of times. The CDR3 DNA follows: TGTGCCAGCAGCTTAGAGGCTAGCTATACGCAGTATTTT. Translated: CASSLEASYTQYF. The chain has TRBV7-2 and TRBJ2-3; tentative D call: TRBD2 (5 bases). There are 13 residues in the CDR3. V lost 1 base and J lost 7, with 9 bases in between. CDR1 and CDR2 (germline): SGHTA, FQGNSA.

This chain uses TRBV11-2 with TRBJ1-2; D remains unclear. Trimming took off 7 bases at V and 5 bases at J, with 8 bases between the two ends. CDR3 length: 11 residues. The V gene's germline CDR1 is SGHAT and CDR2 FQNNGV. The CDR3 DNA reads TGTGCCAGCACATATGGGTATGGCTACACCTTC. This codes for CASTYGYGYTF.

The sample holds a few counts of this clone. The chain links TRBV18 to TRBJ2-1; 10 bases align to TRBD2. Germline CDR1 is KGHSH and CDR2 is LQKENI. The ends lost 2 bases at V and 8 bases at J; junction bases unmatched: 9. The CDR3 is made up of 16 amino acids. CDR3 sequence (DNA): TGTGCCAGCTCACCAAGGGCTAGCGGGAGAAAGGATGAGCAGTTCTTC. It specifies CASSPRASGRKDEQFF. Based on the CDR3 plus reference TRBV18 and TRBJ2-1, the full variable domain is NAGVMQNPRHLVRRRGQEARLRCSPMKGHSHVYWYRQLPEEGLKFMVYLQKENIIDESGMPKERFSAEFPKEGPSILRIQQVVRGDSAAYFCASSPRASGRKDEQFFGPGTRLTVL.

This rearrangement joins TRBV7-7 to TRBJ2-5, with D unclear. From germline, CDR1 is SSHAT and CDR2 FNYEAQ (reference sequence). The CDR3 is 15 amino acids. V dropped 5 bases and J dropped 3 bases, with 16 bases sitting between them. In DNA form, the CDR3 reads TGTGCCAGCAGCCCCGGTACTTACTCCAAAGAGACCCAGTACTTC. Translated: CASSPGTYSKETQYF.

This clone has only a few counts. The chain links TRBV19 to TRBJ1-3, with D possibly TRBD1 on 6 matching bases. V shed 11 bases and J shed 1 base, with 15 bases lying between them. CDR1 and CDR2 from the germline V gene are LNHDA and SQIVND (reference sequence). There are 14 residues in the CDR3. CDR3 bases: TGTGCCTCCGCTGGGGGCAGATCTGGAAACACCATATATTTT. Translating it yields CASAGGRSGNTIYF.